This entry lists 17 T cell receptor beta chains sequenced from one sample in a study of Ad26.COV2.S vaccination and SARS-CoV-2 variants. Regarding treatment: roughly 18 received Ad26.COV2.S at low or high dose, single or two shots; 5 received placebo; per-sample allocation not given. At day 63 after the first vaccine or placebo injection, samples were drawn. Measured with immunoSEQ multiplex PCR; TCRdb has only the in-frame clones, and not every one. Of a few hundred thousand clones in the sample, about 87% were seen once. The sample was peripheral blood, taken in a trial of Ad26.COV2.S vaccine versus placebo. The receptors derive from a person aged 18-65 years who received the Ad26.COV2.S COVID-19 vaccine or a placebo.

The chain is built from TRBV7-6 and TRBJ1-6; D unclear. V was clipped by 5 bases and J by 6 bases, with 17 bases between them. CDR1 is SGHVS, CDR2 FNYEAQ, per germline. CDR3 length: 16 amino acids. In nucleotides, the CDR3 is TGTGCCAGCAGCGAAAGACACTCCCCGAGTAATTCACCCCTCCACTTT. This codes for CASSERHSPSNSPLHF.

The chain carries TRBV25-1 and TRBJ1-1; D might be TRBD1 (6 bases). Trimming took 1 base from V and 3 from J, leaving 9 bases between them. The CDR3 has 14 amino acids. The germline CDR1 and CDR2 sequences are MGHDK and SYGVNS. The chain's CDR3 is CASSELSGDTEAFF. DNA for the CDR3: TGTGCCAGCAGTGAATTATCAGGGGACACTGAAGCTTTCTTT.

The chain carries TRBV2 and TRBJ2-7, with D hard to call. V lost 5 bases to trimming and J lost 7 bases, with 12 bases between them. The CDR3 consists of 12 residues. Germline-derived CDR1 and CDR2 are SNHLY and FYNNEI. The CDR3: CASSRRVGEQYF. The CDR3 DNA sequence: TGTGCCAGCAGTCGACGGGTGGGGGAGCAGTACTTC.

This chain links TRBV6-5 with TRBJ2-1; 13 positions agree with TRBD2. CDR1 and CDR2 from the germline V gene are MNHEY and SVGAGI. The CDR3 has 15 residues. The V segment lost 4 bases and the J segment 9 bases; nucleotides outside the gene matches: 6. This CDR3 is CASSSLLAGGAEQFF. The CDR3 nucleotides read TGTGCCAGCAGTTCTTTACTAGCGGGAGGGGCTGAGCAGTTCTTC.

This clone appeared once. The chain links TRBV30 to TRBJ2-5; D assignment may be TRBD1 or TRBD2 (5 bases each). Germline V CDR1 and CDR2: GTSNPN, SVGIG (reference sequence). With 1 base removed from V and 1 base from J, the gap between germline ends came to 7 bases. The length of the CDR3 is 13 residues. CDR3 in amino acids: CAWSAGAQETQYF. The DNA of the CDR3 is TGTGCCTGGAGTGCCGGGGCCCAAGAGACCCAGTACTTC.

The V and J genes are TRBV7-9 and TRBJ2-7, with D unresolved. CDR1 SEHNR and CDR2 FQNEAQ come from the germline V gene (reference sequence). The CDR3 has 12 residues. Deletions cut 1 base from V and 6 bases from J, with 7 bases between. CDR3 bases: TGTGCCAGCAGCTTAGGGTACCTCGAGCAGTACTTC. The encoded protein is CASSLGYLEQYF.

The chain employs TRBV9 and TRBJ1-2, with D perhaps matching TRBD1 (5 bases). Germline assignment: CDR1 SGDLS and CDR2 YYNGEE. The V and J ends lost 0 bases and 0 bases respectively, with 21 bases between them. The CDR3 has 19 residues. The CDR3 region is CASSVANRPDTRPNYGYTF. In DNA, the CDR3 is TGTGCCAGCAGCGTAGCTAACAGGCCAGATACCCGCCCTAACTATGGCTACACCTTC.

This chain connects TRBV9 to TRBJ2-1; TRBD2 matches at 11 bases. The germline V gene has CDR1 SGDLS and CDR2 YYNGEE. With V trimmed by 2 bases and J by 8 bases, 6 bases remained unmatched. CDR3 size: 15 residues. The CDR3 nucleotides read TGTGCCAGCAGCGTTACTAGCGGGAGAGCGGATGAGCAGTTCTTC. Protein sequence: CASSVTSGRADEQFF.

The chain combines TRBV5-1 with TRBJ2-3; D might be TRBD1 or TRBD2, each matching 5 bases. This CDR3 has 15 amino acids. CDR1 SGHRS and CDR2 YFSETQ come from the germline V gene. The V and J ends lost 0 bases and 1 base respectively, with 9 bases between them. The CDR3 reads CASSLGLGGTDTQYF. Here the CDR3 DNA reads TGCGCCAGCAGCTTGGGGTTGGGGGGCACAGATACGCAGTATTTT.

The chain employs TRBV4-1 and TRBJ1-1, with D possibly being TRBD1 (5 bases). The V and J ends lost 0 bases and 3 bases respectively, with 11 bases between them. The CDR3 length is 15 residues. The germline CDR1 and CDR2 sequences are MGHRA and YSYEKL. The CDR3 protein is CASSQEGVRDTEAFF. CDR3 bases: TGCGCCAGCAGCCAAGAAGGGGTAAGAGACACTGAAGCTTTCTTT.

The chain combines TRBV27 with TRBJ1-2; D gene ambiguous. CDR3 length: 13 residues. Germline CDR1 reads MNHEY; CDR2 reads SMNVEV (reference sequence). V dropped 5 bases and J dropped 5 bases, with 12 bases sitting between them. The CDR3 DNA follows: TGTGCCAGCAGTCCCGCCCCTACTTATGGCTACACCTTC. Amino acid sequence: CASSPAPTYGYTF.

The chain employs TRBV18 and TRBJ1-2, with a possible D match to TRBD1 (5 bases). This CDR3 has 14 residues. The V gene's germline CDR1 is KGHSH and CDR2 LQKENI. Trimming stripped 1 base from V and 4 bases from J, with 10 bases between. The CDR3 region is CASSPREGSYGYTF. The CDR3 DNA reads TGTGCCAGCTCACCACGTGAGGGGAGCTATGGCTACACCTTC.

The chain uses TRBV19 and TRBJ2-5; weak D call: TRBD1 (6 bases). CDR3 length: 13 amino acids. V was clipped by 4 bases and J by 3 bases, with 9 bases between them. CDR1 and CDR2 (germline): LNHDA, SQIVND (reference sequence). CDR3 DNA sequence: TGTGCCAGTAGTAACCGGGACAAAGAGACCCAGTACTTC. It translates to CASSNRDKETQYF.

V is TRBV10-2 and J is TRBJ1-1; maybe TRBD1 (5 bases). V was cut by 6 bases and J by 5 bases, with 16 bases left in between. The CDR3 extends over 14 amino acids. Germline CDR1 reads WSHSY; CDR2 reads SAAADI. The CDR3 loop reads CASRTEGRATEAFF. DNA for the CDR3: TGCGCCAGCAGGACCGAGGGCAGGGCGACTGAAGCTTTCTTT.

The chain joins TRBV29-1 to TRBJ2-6; D gene uncertain. Germline lookup yields CDR1 SQVTM and CDR2 ANQGSEA. Deletions cut 2 bases from V and 0 bases from J, with 11 bases between. The CDR3 extends over 16 amino acids. This CDR3 is CSVEQLPLSGANVLTF. The CDR3 nucleotides read TGCAGCGTTGAACAATTGCCCCTCTCTGGGGCCAACGTCCTGACTTTC. The whole variable domain, filled in from reference TRBV29-1 and TRBJ2-6, reads SAVISQKPSRDICQRGTSLTIQCQVDSQVTMMFWYRQQPGQSLTLIATANQGSEATYESGFVIDKFPISRPNLTFSTLTVSNMSPEDSSIYLCSVEQLPLSGANVLTFGAGSRLTVL.

The CDR3 here is CATSPPGTGGYEQFF. CDR3 nucleotides: TGTGCCACCTCGCCCCCTGGGACAGGGGGGTATGAGCAGTTCTTC. The V call is TRBV15, the J call TRBJ2-1; TRBD1 agrees at 11 bases. Germline CDR1 LNHNV, CDR2 YYDKDF (reference sequence). V shed 8 bases and J 8 bases; nucleotides not matched to a gene: 11. This CDR3 spans 15 amino acids.

The chain employs TRBV5-1 and TRBJ1-1; 12 nucleotides line up with TRBD1. The germline V gene has CDR1 SGHRS and CDR2 YFSETQ. The CDR3 runs to 18 residues. The J segment lost 4 bases and the V segment lost 0 bases, leaving 10 bases of the junction unmatched. CDR3 sequence: CASSLAAGQGATSTEAFF. The CDR3 nucleotides are TGCGCCAGCAGCTTGGCCGCGGGACAGGGGGCGACAAGCACTGAAGCTTTCTTT.